Below are 18 T cell receptor beta chains sequenced from a single sample in a study of T cells after somatic rescue of genetic block. TCRdb's copy holds only in-frame clones and misses some; the assay was immunoSEQ multiplex PCR. Seen here are 11,000 or so clones, 78% observed once, and the top ten hold around 7.9%. The sequencing input was peripheral blood mononuclear cells (PBMCs). These receptor sequences come from a boy younger than 18.

This clone was seen a few times. This rearrangement joins TRBV7-3 to TRBJ1-1; D not certain. The germline V gene encodes CDR1 SGHTA and CDR2 FQGTGA. Trimming cost V 2 bases and J 6 bases, with 22 bases left between them. This CDR3 region has 17 residues. The CDR3 sequence: CASSLRLPSYCHPEAFF. The CDR3 DNA is TGTGCCAGCAGCTTACGGCTACCCTCCTATTGTCATCCTGAAGCTTTCTTT.

This clone has a single count. This chain connects TRBV2 to TRBJ1-1; D unresolved. CDR1 is SNHLY and CDR2 is FYNNEI in the germline V gene. Between the trimmed V and J ends, which lost 6 bases and 9 bases, there was a span of 11 bases. CDR3 length: 11 residues. The DNA of the CDR3 is TGTGCCAGCAGCGTAGACGGTAAAGCTTTCTTT. This sequence encodes CASSVDGKAFF.

The chain is built from TRBV5-4 and TRBJ2-3; weak D call: TRBD2 (5 bases). The CDR3 extends over 14 amino acids. The V gene lost 0 bases and the J gene lost 6 bases, with 11 bases spanning the gap. The germline V gene has CDR1 SGHNT and CDR2 YYREEE (reference sequence). In DNA, the CDR3 is TGTGCCAGCAGCTTGGCCGGGGTAGGTGATACGCAGTATTTT. Translated: CASSLAGVGDTQYF.

This clone appeared once. The V call is TRBV29-1, the J call TRBJ1-4; TRBD1 matches at 9 bases. After removal of 4 bases from V and 8 bases from J, the junction contained 11 bases not matched to a gene. Germline-derived CDR1 and CDR2 are SQVTM and ANQGSEA. The CDR3 sequence is 15 residues long. For the CDR3, the DNA is TGCAGCGTTGCCCACCAACAGGGGGCCGGAGAAAAACTGTTTTTT. It is translated as CSVAHQQGAGEKLFF.

DNA of the CDR3: TGTGCCAGCAGCCGAGAAACAGGGGTGGGTTCACCCCTCCACTTT. This sequence encodes CASSRETGVGSPLHF. The chain couples TRBV7-2 to TRBJ1-6; 7 bases are a match to TRBD1. Trimming removed 5 bases from V and 9 bases from J; junction bases left unmatched: 10. The CDR3 spans 15 residues. Germline V gives CDR1 SGHTA, CDR2 FQGNSA. Variable domain in full (rest from reference TRBV7-2 and TRBJ1-6): GAGVSQSPSNKVTEKGKDVELRCDPISGHTALYWYRQSLGQGLEFLIYFQGNSAPDKSGLPSDRFSAERTGGSVSTLTIQRTQQEDSAVYLCASSRETGVGSPLHFGNGTRLTVT.

J is TRBJ2-5 and V is TRBV4-1; D is perhaps TRBD2 (5 bases). The V end was cut by 0 bases, the J end by 3 bases, with 14 bases between. CDR1 is MGHRA and CDR2 is YSYEKL in the germline V gene. This CDR3 is 16 amino acids long. In DNA, the CDR3 is TGCGCCAGCAGCCAAGAAGGCGGGCCTGGTAAAGAGACCCAGTACTTC. Translation: CASSQEGGPGKETQYF.

This rearrangement joins TRBV29-1 to TRBJ2-7; D not certain. From germline, CDR1 is SQVTM and CDR2 ANQGSEA. Trimming cost V 5 bases and J 0 bases, with 8 bases left between them. This CDR3 has 12 amino acids. This CDR3 is CSVKPSSYEQYF. The CDR3 DNA sequence: TGCAGCGTTAAGCCAAGCTCCTACGAGCAGTACTTC.

CDR3 amino acids: CASGGTAVAATQYF. The CDR3 bases are TGTGCCAGCGGCGGGACAGCCGTCGCGGCGACCCAGTACTTC. The gene calls are TRBV2 and TRBJ2-5; a weak D match, TRBD1 (7 bases). The germline CDR1 and CDR2 sequences are SNHLY and FYNNEI. CDR3 length: 14 residues. V lost 8 bases and J lost 7, with 20 bases in between.

The rearrangement joins TRBV28 to TRBJ2-5; 7 bases align to TRBD2. J was trimmed by 3 bases and V by 0 bases; bases with no gene match: 1. CDR1 is MDHEN, CDR2 SYDVKM, per germline. The CDR3 runs to 14 residues. Here the CDR3 reads CASSLWGGEETQYF. The CDR3 region has the DNA TGTGCCAGCAGTTTATGGGGAGGGGAAGAGACCCAGTACTTC.

The chain uses TRBV9 and TRBJ2-3; no definite D call. V shed 0 bases and J shed 3 bases, with 11 bases lying between them. This CDR3 region has 15 residues. Germline lookup yields CDR1 SGDLS and CDR2 YYNGEE. This CDR3 reads CASSVAPARTDTQYF. CDR3 DNA: TGTGCCAGCAGCGTAGCTCCAGCACGAACAGATACGCAGTATTTT.

The chain recombines TRBV4-3 with TRBJ2-3; 7 nucleotides align to TRBD1. Germline V gene sequence: CDR1 LGHNA, CDR2 YSLEER. The junction had 5 bases not matched to a gene; V was cut back by 1 base and J by 1 base. This CDR3 spans 16 amino acids. This chain's CDR3 is CASSQGNRGGTDTQYF. The CDR3 coding sequence is TGCGCCAGCAGCCAAGGGAACAGGGGAGGCACAGATACGCAGTATTTT.

The CDR3 nucleotides are TGTGCCAGCTCACCTTCCGGGGCCGGGACGGCCTACGAGCAGTACTTC. Protein sequence: CASSPSGAGTAYEQYF. The chain employs TRBV18 and TRBJ2-7; D may correspond to TRBD1 or TRBD2 (5 bases each). CDR3 length equals 16 residues. Germline lookup yields CDR1 KGHSH and CDR2 LQKENI. The V and J ends lost 3 bases and 2 bases respectively, with 17 bases between them.

The genes are TRBV7-9 and TRBJ1-4; D not resolved. The CDR3 runs 16 residues. V was pared by 5 bases and J by 7 bases, with 20 bases between. CDR1 and CDR2 from the germline V gene are SEHNR and FQNEAQ (reference sequence). The CDR3 spells CASSRPSGPSGEKLFF. Here the CDR3 DNA reads TGTGCCAGCAGCCGGCCGTCCGGACCCTCGGGTGAAAAACTGTTTTTT.

The V call is TRBV5-1, the J call TRBJ1-2, with unresolved D. The length of the CDR3 is 14 residues. Germline loops: CDR1 SGHRS, CDR2 YFSETQ. The germline V and J ends were trimmed by 7 bases and 8 bases, with 21 bases remaining between them. CDR3 loop: CASGFLQATEGYTF. CDR3 coding DNA: TGCGCCAGCGGATTCCTTCAGGCAACGGAAGGCTACACCTTC.

V is TRBV19 and J is TRBJ2-1; D gene unclear. Germline V gene lookup returns CDR1 LNHDA and CDR2 SQIVND (reference sequence). The length of the CDR3 is 18 residues. The V and J ends lost 3 bases and 0 bases respectively, with 18 bases between them. Written as DNA, the CDR3 is TGTGCCAGTAGTATCCGCCACCTTTTAGTTAGCTCCTACAATGAGCAGTTCTTC. This translates into CASSIRHLLVSSYNEQFF.

The rearrangement links TRBV29-1 to TRBJ2-3; unclear D gene. Trimming stripped 3 bases from V and 2 bases from J, with 6 bases between. The CDR3 is made up of 12 amino acids. CDR1 is SQVTM, CDR2 ANQGSEA, per germline. The CDR3 region is CSVEWVTDTQYF. In DNA form, the CDR3 reads TGCAGCGTTGAGTGGGTCACAGATACGCAGTATTTT.

The genes are TRBV9 and TRBJ2-1, with TRBD2 as a possible D gene (5 bases). Germline V gene data show CDR1 as SGDLS and CDR2 as YYNGEE. The CDR3 loop spans 14 amino acids. V was pared by 0 bases and J by 7 bases, with 11 bases between. The CDR3 sequence: CASSVGTLINEQFF. The CDR3 nucleotides read TGTGCCAGCAGCGTAGGGACTCTTATTAATGAGCAGTTCTTC.

V gene TRBV6-6 combines with J gene TRBJ1-1; D call uncertain. Germline V lookup: CDR1 MNHNY, CDR2 SVGAGI (reference sequence). CDR3 length: 14 amino acids. V dropped 5 bases and J dropped 10 bases, with 20 bases sitting between them. CDR3 residues: CASSPTGDTPGAFF. The CDR3 DNA follows: TGTGCCAGCAGTCCAACCGGGGATACCCCAGGAGCTTTCTTT.